This entry describes one TCR beta chain. Its specificity is unknown. Then a second PCR, running about 6 to 11 cycles, was carried out with a sample-barcoded 5' primer and a J-beta primer mix. TCRdb redid the calling of the 5' RACE reads with MiXCR, one entry per CDR3 protein. The sample lists roughly 1,800,000 distinct CDR3 sequences; roughly 50% were seen once. Trimming stripped 5 bases from V and 4 bases from J, with 21 bases between. The CDR3 has 17 residues. Germline V lookup: CDR1 SGHVS, CDR2 FQNEAQ. The data stem from a study of blood T cells in healthy people across ages. Whole-study findings and limits: Researchers judged that diversity estimates from one million T cells fell short of true values.

Isolating PBMCs gave at least 6.5 million of these cells per sample. The origin of this receptor is a woman aged 40 to 55 in good health. The sequencing input was blood. V is TRBV7-8 and J is TRBJ2-1; D may be TRBD1 or TRBD2 (5 bases each). The CDR3, as DNA: TGTGCCAGCAGCGAGACAGCACTAGGATTACCGTACAATGAGCAGTTCTTC. It yields the protein CASSETALGLPYNEQFF.